The 5 T cell receptor beta chains below all came from one sample that was sequenced in a study of T cells in Graves' hyperthyroidism and ophthalmopathy. Amplified TCR beta CDR3 regions derived from RNA transcripts. Researchers ran a first-round RT-PCR on the TCR CDR3 using the HTBI primer set. TCRdb re-called the multiplex PCR reads through MiXCR, storing one row per CDR3 protein. The sample yields about 500,000 distinct CDR3 sequences, more than 15% seen once. The sequencing sample was made of blood. The source is a woman younger than 35 with Graves' ophthalmopathy.

The chain couples TRBV10-3 to TRBJ2-7, with a tentative D call TRBD1 (5 bases). CDR1 is ENHRY and CDR2 is SYGVKD in the germline V gene. The germline V and J ends were trimmed by 3 bases and 0 bases, with 12 bases remaining between them. This CDR3 has 15 amino acids. The CDR3 loop is CAISDQTVSSYEQYF. The DNA of the CDR3 is TGTGCCATCAGTGACCAGACAGTCAGCTCCTACGAGCAGTACTTC.

Only one count was recorded for this clonotype. The junction departs from germline at one end; a sequencing error may be responsible. The chain uses TRBV5-1 and TRBJ2-7, with TRBD2 as a possible D gene (6 bases). This CDR3 contains 16 residues. Germline V CDR1 and CDR2: SGHRS, YFSETQ. CDR3 in amino acids: CASSPTAASESYEQYF. Here the CDR3 DNA reads TGTGCCAGCAGCCCCACTGCGGCTAGCGAGTCCTACGAGCAGTACTTC.

This clonotype was seen repeatedly, ten times or more. This chain joins TRBV6-2 or TRBV6-3 and TRBJ2-7, with 12 bases matching TRBD1. Germline CDR1 is MNHEY and CDR2 is SVGEGT. The CDR3 contains 16 residues. Unmatched junction bases numbered 8, after V lost 6 bases and J lost 2 bases. DNA for the CDR3: TGTGCCAGCAGGCCGACCGGGACAGGGGGCACCTACGAGCAGTACTTC. It codes for CASRPTGTGGTYEQYF.

This clonotype was found many times. The rearrangement joins TRBV7-3 to TRBJ2-3; 7 bases align to TRBD1. Germline CDR1 SGHTA, CDR2 FQGTGA. This CDR3 is 16 amino acids long. V was pared by 4 bases and J by 0 bases, with 7 bases of the junction left unmatched. CDR3 bases: TGTGCCAGCAGCTGGAACAGGGGCACTAGCACAGATACGCAGTATTTT. Translating it yields CASSWNRGTSTDTQYF.

In its sample, this clonotype was seen many times. The rearrangement joins TRBV12-3 or TRBV12-4 to TRBJ2-3, with D possibly TRBD2 on 6 matching bases. The CDR3 sequence is 14 residues long. V was pared by 3 bases and J by 6 bases, with 13 bases between. The CDR3: CASSFAGSRDTQYF. Written as DNA, the CDR3 is TGTGCCAGCAGTTTTGCGGGGTCTCGGGATACGCAGTATTTT.